The entry below gives a single T cell receptor beta chain sequence along with its context. The antigen remains undetermined. The CDR3 has 16 amino acids. Trimming shortened V by 4 bases and J by 3 bases, and 17 bases separated the two germline ends. Germline V lookup: CDR1 SEHNR, CDR2 FQNEAQ (reference sequence). The PCR made use of 60 Vbeta and 13 Jbeta primers. The protocol was immunoSEQ multiplex PCR, while the TCRdb copy is restricted to in-frame clones and leaves out a portion. The profile covers more than 130,000 clones, with around 78% appearing a single time and less than 3.5% taken by the ten largest. This sample stems from a study of cytomegalovirus exposure and HLA in healthy donors. Study background: The Caucasian-associated ancestry cluster held around 81% of around 380 genotyped donors. The study's findings and limits: When analyzed later, a missense DCLRE1C variant was found to be linked to TCR beta V- and J-gene trimming.

Among the donors, all were healthy bone marrow donors. Sequenced material: PBMCs. The chain recombines TRBV7-9 with TRBJ2-3; D is possibly TRBD1 (6 bases). This TCR came from a male donor in good health and CMV-seronegative. The DNA of the CDR3 is TGTGCCAGCAGCTCCTGGCTGGGGGCGTTTACAGATACGCAGTATTTT. The encoded protein is CASSSWLGAFTDTQYF.